This is a list of T cell receptor beta chains from one sample in a study of blood T cell repertoires in COVID-19. Sequenced by immunoSEQ multiplex PCR; TCRdb stores in-frame clones only, minus some. The repertoire consists of about 270,000 clones, with 86% occurring once and the leading ten covering around 1.7%. The specimen sequenced was peripheral blood. These receptors were taken from a woman aged 60-70 years who had recovered from COVID-19. The CDR3 runs from the conserved cysteine through the conserved F or W. A D gene is named only where the DNA matches it firmly. Expanded clones get a size class; other rows say once, few or many, or leave the size out.

v_gene	j_gene	abundance	d_gene	CDR3nt	CDR3aa
TRBV20-1	TRBJ2-1	NA	TRBD2	TGCAGTGCCGGCAGCGGGGGCGCGCAGTTCTTC	CSAGSGGAQFF
TRBV7-2	TRBJ2-1	NA	NA	TGTGCCAGCAGCTTAGCCGGGACTCAGGAGCAGTTCTTC	CASSLAGTQEQFF
TRBV18	TRBJ1-5	NA	NA	TGTGCCAGCGCGCGGGGAGTAAATAGCAATCAGCCCCAGCATTTT	CASARGVNSNQPQHF
TRBV5-8	TRBJ1-1	once	NA	TGTGCCAGCAGCTTGACAGGGAAAGCTTTCTTT	CASSLTGKAFF
TRBV11-3	TRBJ2-3	NA	TRBD2	TGTGCCAGCAGCTTTGGACTAGCGGCAGATACGCAGTATTTT	CASSFGLAADTQYF
TRBV7-8	TRBJ1-5	NA	NA	TGTGCCAGCAGCCGGCCAGGTGGCAATCAGCCCCAGCATTTT	CASSRPGGNQPQHF
TRBV7-2	TRBJ1-6	NA	TRBD1	TGTGCCAGCAGCTCAACCGGACAGGCCCTCCGGGGTAATTCACCCCTCCACTTT	CASSSTGQALRGNSPLHF
TRBV7-2	TRBJ2-4	NA	TRBD1	TGTGCCAGCAGCGAAGGACAGGGTATCAACATTCAGTACTTC	CASSEGQGINIQYF
TRBV1	TRBJ2-3	few	NA	TGCACCAGCAGACCAAGAGGCGGGGCACGAAGCACAGATACGCAGTATTTT	CTSRPRGGARSTDTQYF
TRBV6-5	TRBJ2-7	once	NA	TGTGCCAGCAGACCCCTCTCACCGGCCTACGAGCAGTACTTC	CASRPLSPAYEQYF
TRBV6-4	TRBJ1-1	NA	NA	TGTGCCAGCAGTGACTCGAGTAATCGGCAGGCCAAAGATCTTGAAGCTTTCTTT	CASSDSSNRQAKDLEAFF
TRBV5-5	TRBJ1-1	NA	TRBD1	TGTGCCAGCAGCTTGCTACCCCGGGACAGGGCCCGCTCCTGGAGGACTGAAGCTTTCTTT	CASSLLPRDRARSWRTEAFF
TRBV5-1	TRBJ2-3	few	TRBD2	TGCGCCAGCAGCACCGGGACTAGTATTACAGATACGCAGTATTTT	CASSTGTSITDTQYF
TRBV19	TRBJ2-6	once	NA	TGTGCCAGTAGTATGATCCCCAGAGGTCAGCACTACCGCTCTGGGGCCAACGTCCTGACTTTC	CASSMIPRGQHYRSGANVLTF
TRBV7-2	TRBJ2-4	NA	TRBD2	TGTGCCAGCAGCTTAGCTAGCGGGGGTCCTTATTACATTCAGTACTTC	CASSLASGGPYYIQYF
TRBV28	TRBJ2-1	NA	TRBD1	TGTGCCAGCAATGTTGTGGGGACAGGGCACCTGAATGAGCAGTTCTTC	CASNVVGTGHLNEQFF
TRBV11-1	TRBJ2-5	NA	NA	TGTGCCAGCAGCTTAGCGGGGGGGCAAGTTCCGGAGACCCAGTACTTC	CASSLAGGQVPETQYF
TRBV5-5	TRBJ2-7	NA	TRBD1	TGTGCCAGCAGCTGGGACAGGGGGCTTTACGAGCAGTACTTC	CASSWDRGLYEQYF
TRBV10-3	TRBJ2-2	few	NA	TGTGCCATCGCTTCGGGGGAGTACACCGGGGAGCTGTTTTTT	CAIASGEYTGELFF
TRBV6-1	TRBJ1-2	NA	TRBD1	TGTGCCAGCAGTGAAGACTTAGGACAGGACTTCTATGGCTACACCTTC	CASSEDLGQDFYGYTF
TRBV5-4	TRBJ2-1	NA	NA	TGTGCCAGCAGCTTAGATCAGGCCTCCTACAATGAGCAGTTCTTC	CASSLDQASYNEQFF
TRBV9	TRBJ1-1	NA	NA	TGTGCCAGCAGTTTTACCCGGACAGCTGAAGCTTTCTTT	CASSFTRTAEAFF
TRBV6-1	TRBJ2-5	once	TRBD2	TGTGCCAGCAGTGAAGCGGGAGGGAGGGAAGAGACCCAGTACTTC	CASSEAGGREETQYF
TRBV11-2	TRBJ1-1	NA	NA	TGTGCCAGCAGCTTAGCTACAGCTCTCATGAACACTGAAGCTTTCTTT	CASSLATALMNTEAFF
TRBV28	TRBJ1-4	NA	NA	TGTGCCAGCGGGGGGGGAGGACTTGCAACTAATGAAAAACTGTTTTTT	CASGGGGLATNEKLFF
TRBV23-1	TRBJ2-7	NA	TRBD2	TGCGCCAGCAGTCTTAGGGGACTAGCGTTCTACGAGCAGTACTTC	CASSLRGLAFYEQYF
TRBV11-2	TRBJ2-2	few	TRBD2	TGTGCCAGCAGCTCTCTAGCGGGGGGTATTACCGGGGAGCTGTTTTTT	CASSSLAGGITGELFF
TRBV7-2	TRBJ2-2	NA	NA	TGTGCCAGCAGCGGCGGGCCTAACACCGGGGAGCTGTTTTTT	CASSGGPNTGELFF
TRBV4-1	TRBJ2-2	few	TRBD2	TGCGCCAGCAGCCCTCGACTAGCGGGGGGGTTTGACACCGGGGAGCTGTTTTTT	CASSPRLAGGFDTGELFF
TRBV6-1	TRBJ2-2	many	NA	TGTGCCAGCAGTGAAAGAAGAAGGGTTTTGAGCGGGCAGAACACCGGGGAGCTGTTTTTT	CASSERRRVLSGQNTGELFF
TRBV7-2	TRBJ2-7	NA	NA	TGTGCCAGCAGCTTATTGCCAGACTCCTACGAGCAGTACTTC	CASSLLPDSYEQYF
TRBV5-5	TRBJ2-2	NA	TRBD2	TGTGCCAGCAGCCCACCTAGCGGGATTAACGTAAACACCGGGGAGCTGTTTTTT	CASSPPSGINVNTGELFF
TRBV27	TRBJ1-1	NA	TRBD1	TGTGCCAGCAGTTTAGCCCCGACAGGGCTCACTGAAGCTTTCTTT	CASSLAPTGLTEAFF
TRBV11-2	TRBJ1-2	NA	NA	TGTGCCAGCAGCTCCAATTCCTATTACTATGGCTACACCTTC	CASSSNSYYYGYTF
TRBV3-1/TRBV3-2	TRBJ1-3	once	NA	TGTGCCAGCAGCGTTTTAGGGGCCCGCTCTGGAAACACCATATATTTT	CASSVLGARSGNTIYF